These 10 T cell receptor beta chains came from one sample sequenced in a study of long-term antiretroviral therapy in people with HIV (dated by TCRdb to 2021 to 2024). Sequencing of the TRB variable region was done with the immunoSEQ hsTCRB v3.0 assay at survey level resolution. TCRdb mirrors the immuneACCESS table, restricted to in-frame sequences. Some clones are absent from its copies; in checked studies, under half trace to an unresolved V gene, and the reason for the others is unknown. The sample table records roughly 15,000 clones; nearly 85% of these occur just once. The ten largest clones capture approximately 16% of the sample. The material was unsorted PBMCs, obtained 1.8 years before starting antiretroviral therapy. These receptors were taken from a woman aged 40 to 50 with HIV.

The chain has TRBV6-5 and TRBJ2-7; the match to TRBD2 covers 7 bases. The V gene's germline CDR1 is MNHEY and CDR2 SVGAGI. The CDR3 has 16 residues. V gave up 0 bases and J gave up 2 bases; unmatched junction bases: 7. The CDR3, as DNA: TGTGCCAGCAGTTACTCGATTCTAGCGGAAACCTACGAGCAGTACTTC. Encoded protein: CASSYSILAETYEQYF.

This chain links TRBV27 with TRBJ2-5, with 11 bases lining up with TRBD2. Germline V CDR1 and CDR2: MNHEY, SMNVEV (reference sequence). The CDR3 length is 17 residues. After removal of 3 bases from V and 3 bases from J, the junction contained 9 bases not matched to a gene. CDR3 region: CASSFLAGGNPKETQYF. In nucleotides, the CDR3 is TGTGCCAGCAGTTTTCTAGCGGGAGGTAACCCAAAAGAGACCCAGTACTTC.

The chain carries TRBV5-4 and TRBJ2-7; 9 positions match TRBD2. This CDR3 spans 16 amino acids. The V gene end was trimmed by 0 bases and the J gene end by 6 bases; junction bases not matched to a gene: 10. Germline V lookup: CDR1 SGHNT, CDR2 YYREEE (reference sequence). CDR3 sequence reads: CASSLGGGGVYGEQYF. CDR3 DNA: TGTGCCAGCAGCTTGGGCGGGGGGGGCGTGTACGGCGAGCAGTACTTC.

This clone appeared a single time. The chain couples TRBV9 to TRBJ2-5; TRBD2 matches at 12 bases. In germline, CDR1 is SGDLS, CDR2 YYNGEE. After removal of 0 bases from V and 5 bases from J, the junction contained 2 bases not matched to a gene. The CDR3 spans 15 residues. CDR3 coding DNA: TGTGCCAGCAGCGTAGGACTAGCGGGAGAGGAGACCCAGTACTTC. Translation: CASSVGLAGEETQYF.

This sequence joins TRBV18 and TRBJ1-4; D may be TRBD1 (5 bases). Germline V lookup: CDR1 KGHSH, CDR2 LQKENI. Trimming stripped 2 bases from V and 8 bases from J, with 9 bases between. The CDR3 loop spans 13 amino acids. CDR3 sequence reads: CASSPARDEKLFF. The CDR3 DNA sequence: TGTGCCAGCTCACCAGCCAGGGACGAAAAACTGTTTTTT.

The genes are TRBV29-1 and TRBJ2-2; either TRBD1 or TRBD2 may fit D (7 bases each). The CDR3 runs to 14 residues. Germline CDR1 and CDR2: SQVTM and ANQGSEA. Deletions cut 7 bases from V and 5 bases from J, with 17 bases between. The DNA for the CDR3 is TGCAGCGCTAGGGGGCTAGCGGATACCGGGGAGCTGTTTTTT. The encoded protein is CSARGLADTGELFF.

J is TRBJ2-2 and V is TRBV4-3, with 13 nucleotides matching TRBD2. Germline values: CDR1 LGHNA, CDR2 YSLEER. Trimming cost V 2 bases and J 4 bases; bases outside gene matches: 1. The CDR3 runs to 16 residues. The CDR3 nucleotides read TGCGCCAGCAGCCAAACTAGCGGGAGGGTCACCGGGGAGCTGTTTTTT. This gives the protein CASSQTSGRVTGELFF.

The rearrangement uses TRBV2 and TRBJ2-7; D call uncertain. CDR3 length: 14 residues. V lost 7 bases to trimming and J lost 3 bases, with 16 bases between them. Germline V gene data show CDR1 as SNHLY and CDR2 as FYNNEI. DNA of the CDR3: TGTGCCAGCAATGGCGGTCTGGGGATCTACGAGCAGTACTTC. Amino acid sequence: CASNGGLGIYEQYF.

There are a few counts of this clone. This chain links TRBV10-3 with TRBJ2-3, with unresolved D. Germline CDR1 ENHRY, CDR2 SYGVKD. Trimming took off 7 bases at V and 0 bases at J, with 11 bases between the two ends. This CDR3 is 14 amino acids long. CDR3 DNA: TGTGCCATCACCCAGACACCTAGCACAGATACGCAGTATTTT. Its protein product is CAITQTPSTDTQYF.

The CDR3 is CASSFTDQETQYF. The CDR3 DNA reads TGTGCCAGCAGTTTTACAGACCAAGAGACCCAGTACTTC. The chain couples TRBV28 to TRBJ2-5; D gene uncertain. Per germline, CDR1 MDHEN and CDR2 SYDVKM. This CDR3 has 13 amino acids. V was trimmed by 3 bases and J by 0 bases, leaving 5 bases between them.